A single sample gave rise to the 25 T cell receptor beta chains below, sequenced in a study of a mutant IDH1 vaccine in newly diagnosed glioma. Noted time point: week 35, safety follow-up. The study gave 300 ug of mutant IDH1 20-mer peptide per vaccine dose, with topical imiquimod. Assay used: immunoSEQ multiplex PCR; TCRdb lists only in-frame clones, some missing. The data hold tens of thousands of clones, with under 90% observed a single time. These receptors lack a known antigen. Here the sequenced sample was PBMCs, taken from a glioma patient whose treatment included an IDH1 peptide vaccine. The source of these receptors is a woman aged 18-30 years with glioma.

V and J are TRBV5-4 and TRBJ1-1; D remains ambiguous. Trimming took off 2 bases at V and 5 bases at J, with 19 bases between the two ends. The germline gives CDR1 SGHNT, CDR2 YYREEE (reference sequence). This CDR3 is 16 amino acids long. As DNA, the CDR3 is TGTGCCAGCAGCTTCTTCATACGGGCCCGCCAGACTGAAGCTTTCTTT. Its protein is CASSFFIRARQTEAFF.

The rearrangement links TRBV11-2 to TRBJ1-1; D might be TRBD1 (6 bases). Trimming cost V 6 bases and J 0 bases, with 11 bases left between them. Germline assignment: CDR1 SGHAT and CDR2 FQNNGV. CDR3 size: 14 residues. The CDR3: CASRTGILNTEAFF. CDR3 DNA sequence: TGTGCCAGCAGAACAGGGATTTTGAACACTGAAGCTTTCTTT.

The rearrangement uses TRBV6-1 and TRBJ1-5; unclear D gene. CDR1 is MNHNS, CDR2 SASEGT, per germline. This CDR3 is built from 16 residues. Trimming took off 0 bases at V and 1 base at J, with 10 bases between the two ends. CDR3 bases: TGTGCCAGCAGTGAAGCGCGGGTGGCCAGCAATCAGCCCCAGCATTTT. Translated: CASSEARVASNQPQHF.

This clone was counted a single time. The chain carries TRBV19 and TRBJ1-2, with TRBD1 identical over 10 bases. The CDR3 runs 14 residues. V dropped 1 base and J dropped 7; count of bases not matched to a gene: 3. Germline CDR1 reads LNHDA; CDR2 reads SQIVND (reference sequence). Here the CDR3 DNA reads TGTGCCAGTAGTATAGGGGGACAGGGGACTGGCTACACCTTC. Amino acids: CASSIGGQGTGYTF.

The rearrangement links TRBV29-1 to TRBJ1-2; D is undetermined. This CDR3 comprises 12 residues. Per germline, CDR1 SQVTM and CDR2 ANQGSEA. Trimming pared 4 bases from V and 7 bases from J, leaving 13 bases between. The CDR3 sequence: CSVGGWEIGYTF. The CDR3, as DNA: TGCAGCGTTGGAGGATGGGAGATTGGCTACACCTTC. The variable domain in full, with the rest retrieved from reference TRBV29-1 and TRBJ1-2, is SAVISQKPSRDICQRGTSLTIQCQVDSQVTMMFWYRQQPGQSLTLIATANQGSEATYESGFVIDKFPISRPNLTFSTLTVSNMSPEDSSIYLCSVGGWEIGYTFGSGTRLTVV.

The rearrangement uses TRBV7-9 and TRBJ2-1; D is undetermined. Deletions cut 2 bases from V and 6 bases from J, with 5 bases between. This CDR3 contains 12 residues. CDR1 is SEHNR and CDR2 is FQNEAQ in the germline V gene (reference sequence). The CDR3 region has the DNA TGTGCCAGCAGCTTAAACAGCAATGAGCAGTTCTTC. The encoded protein is CASSLNSNEQFF.

This chain links TRBV5-1 with TRBJ2-1; D unclear. Deletions cut 0 bases from V and 9 bases from J, with 22 bases between. The CDR3 totals 17 residues. Germline V gene lookup returns CDR1 SGHRS and CDR2 YFSETQ. Written as DNA, the CDR3 is TGCGCCAGCAGCTTGGGCGTTTCGTCGGATTGGCAGCGTGAGCAGTTCTTC. As protein: CASSLGVSSDWQREQFF.

The V gene is TRBV6-1, the J gene TRBJ2-1; D may match TRBD1 or TRBD2 (5 bases each). The V gene's germline CDR1 is MNHNS and CDR2 SASEGT. The V and J ends lost 5 bases and 0 bases respectively, with 11 bases between them. The CDR3 length is 15 residues. CDR3 DNA sequence: TGTGCCAGCAGTCTCGTGAGGGGCTCCTACAATGAGCAGTTCTTC. It is translated as CASSLVRGSYNEQFF.

The chain has TRBV6-1 and TRBJ2-6; perhaps TRBD2 as D (6 bases). The V gene's germline CDR1 is MNHNS and CDR2 SASEGT. V was pared by 6 bases and J by 3 bases, with 6 bases between. The CDR3 runs to 13 residues. The CDR3 here is CASREGGANVLTF. The CDR3 region has the DNA TGTGCCAGCAGGGAGGGTGGGGCCAACGTCCTGACTTTC.

The V and J genes are TRBV19 and TRBJ2-3; 8 bases map to TRBD2. In germline, CDR1 is LNHDA, CDR2 SQIVND (reference sequence). The ends lost 3 bases at V and 2 bases at J; junction bases unmatched: 7. The CDR3 consists of 16 residues. CDR3 bases: TGTGCCAGTAGTATCTTGGCGGGAGGCCTCACAGATACGCAGTATTTT. Protein: CASSILAGGLTDTQYF.

CDR3 sequence (DNA): TGTGCCAGCAGTTCCCGACGGAGAAGCTCTGGAAACACCATATATTTT. This sequence encodes CASSSRRRSSGNTIYF. The chain is built from TRBV2 and TRBJ1-3; the D is unclear. V lost 5 bases and J 0 bases, leaving 14 bases between the germline ends. There are 16 residues in the CDR3. Germline assignment: CDR1 SNHLY and CDR2 FYNNEI.

The chain combines TRBV9 with TRBJ2-1; tentative D call: TRBD2 (6 bases). Germline values: CDR1 SGDLS, CDR2 YYNGEE. The germline V and J ends were trimmed by 0 bases and 7 bases, with 14 bases remaining between them. CDR3 length equals 15 residues. CDR3 residues: CASSVEGSGLNEQFF. In DNA form, the CDR3 reads TGTGCCAGCAGCGTAGAGGGTAGCGGACTAAATGAGCAGTTCTTC.

CDR3 nucleotide sequence: TGTGCCAGCAGTGGGCTAGCGGGGTACTCCTACGAGCAGTACTTC. Its translation: CASSGLAGYSYEQYF. The chain couples TRBV6-1 to TRBJ2-7; 9 bases are a match to TRBD2. The CDR3 runs to 15 residues. Looked up from germline, CDR1 is MNHNS and CDR2 is SASEGT. J gave up 0 bases and V 4 bases, and 4 bases lay outside the gene matches.

This clone came up once. The V gene is TRBV7-3, the J gene TRBJ2-7; 8 positions agree with TRBD2. J was trimmed by 4 bases and V by 3 bases; bases with no gene match: 8. The CDR3 loop spans 15 amino acids. Germline lookup yields CDR1 SGHTA and CDR2 FQGTGA. In DNA, the CDR3 is TGTGCCAGCAGCTTCACCGGGGGGGAAGGGTACGAGCAGTACTTC. Translating gives CASSFTGGEGYEQYF.

The V and J genes are TRBV18 and TRBJ1-1; 7 bases map to TRBD1. Per germline, CDR1 KGHSH and CDR2 LQKENI. The ends lost 4 bases at V and 0 bases at J; junction bases unmatched: 2. The CDR3 loop spans 14 amino acids. CDR3 DNA sequence: TGTGCCAGCTCACTAGACAGGGTGAACACTGAAGCTTTCTTT. Its translation: CASSLDRVNTEAFF.

The gene calls are TRBV18 and TRBJ2-5; D is uncertain. Trimming pared 6 bases from V and 5 bases from J, leaving 13 bases between. Germline V gene sequence: CDR1 KGHSH, CDR2 LQKENI. CDR3 length equals 13 residues. The CDR3 sequence is CASSSVGYETQYF. The CDR3 region has the DNA TGTGCCAGCTCGTCAGTGGGCTATGAGACCCAGTACTTC.

This clone has just a few counts. The rearrangement joins TRBV27 to TRBJ1-5; D uncertain. This CDR3 has 12 amino acids. CDR1 MNHEY and CDR2 SMNVEV come from the germline V gene (reference sequence). Trimming left V 6 bases short and J 5 bases short, with 8 bases between. The CDR3 sequence is CASRTRHQPQHF. The CDR3 DNA reads TGTGCCAGCAGAACTAGGCATCAGCCCCAGCATTTT.

This chain connects TRBV6-9 to TRBJ2-1, with 12 bases identical to TRBD2. The ends lost 3 bases at V and 5 bases at J; junction bases unmatched: 5. This CDR3 contains 16 residues. Germline values: CDR1 MNHGY, CDR2 SVAAGI. In nucleotides, the CDR3 is TGTGCCAGCAGTTACCCGACTAGCGGGAGCCACAATGAGCAGTTCTTC. Translating gives CASSYPTSGSHNEQFF.

V is TRBV6-1 and J is TRBJ2-5; D might be TRBD1 (6 bases). Germline CDR1 and CDR2: MNHNS and SASEGT. Trimming stripped 0 bases from V and 6 bases from J, with 8 bases between. The CDR3 loop spans 13 amino acids. CDR3: CASSEARGKTQYF. CDR3 DNA: TGTGCCAGCAGTGAAGCGAGGGGGAAGACCCAGTACTTC.

V usage is TRBV30 and J usage is TRBJ2-2, with unresolved D. This CDR3 comprises 13 residues. Trimming took off 5 bases at V and 0 bases at J, with 7 bases between the two ends. CDR1 is GTSNPN and CDR2 is SVGIG in the germline V gene (reference sequence). The CDR3 DNA sequence: TGTGCCTGGCGTCCAACGAACACCGGGGAGCTGTTTTTT. Its protein product is CAWRPTNTGELFF.

Here the CDR3 DNA reads TGTGCCAGCTCACCACCGCGAGGGGGTTCAGATACGCAGTATTTT. It translates to CASSPPRGGSDTQYF. The V call is TRBV18, the J call TRBJ2-3, with TRBD1 as a possible D gene (6 bases). V was pared by 0 bases and J by 4 bases, with 11 bases between. CDR3 length: 15 amino acids. Germline CDR1 is KGHSH and CDR2 is LQKENI.

The chain joins TRBV7-2 to TRBJ1-2; TRBD1 agrees at 12 bases. Germline V gives CDR1 SGHTA, CDR2 FQGNSA. The CDR3 has 17 residues. Trimming removed 0 bases from V and 4 bases from J; junction bases left unmatched: 6. CDR3: CASSLAGQGAQLYGYTF. The CDR3 nucleotides are TGTGCCAGCAGCTTAGCGGGACAGGGGGCGCAGCTCTATGGCTACACCTTC. Looking up the rest from reference TRBV7-2 and TRBJ1-2 gives the full variable domain: GAGVSQSPSNKVTEKGKDVELRCDPISGHTALYWYRQSLGQGLEFLIYFQGNSAPDKSGLPSDRFSAERTGGSVSTLTIQRTQQEDSAVYLCASSLAGQGAQLYGYTFGSGTRLTVV.

This clone was counted a single time. The V call is TRBV11-2, the J call TRBJ1-5; the match to TRBD1 covers 7 bases. Germline CDR1 and CDR2: SGHAT and FQNNGV. The CDR3 runs to 15 residues. The V and J ends lost 5 bases and 6 bases, in that order; junction bases with no gene match: 10. CDR3 protein: CASSSLTGKAQPQHF. CDR3 in DNA: TGTGCCAGCAGCAGTCTGACAGGGAAAGCTCAGCCCCAGCATTTT.

This clone was observed a handful of times. The chain links TRBV30 to TRBJ1-1, with 8 bases identical to TRBD1. With 2 bases clipped from V and 1 base from J, the junction kept 6 bases outside the gene matches. There are 15 residues in the CDR3. Germline lookup yields CDR1 GTSNPN and CDR2 SVGIG (reference sequence). DNA of the CDR3: TGTGCCTGGAGTCTCGGTCAGGGGGCGAACACTGAAGCTTTCTTT. This sequence encodes CAWSLGQGANTEAFF. The full variable domain, in which reference TRBV30 and TRBJ1-1 provide the parts outside the CDR3, is SQTIHQWPATLVQPVGSPLSLECTVEGTSNPNLYWYRQAAGRGLQLLFYSVGIGQISSEVPQNLSASRPQDRQFILSSKKLLLSDSGFYLCAWSLGQGANTEAFFGQGTRLTVV.

This clone was detected only once. The CDR3 region is CASNSRGKMGKETQYF. The CDR3 nucleotides are TGTGCCAGCAATTCGAGAGGCAAGATGGGGAAAGAGACCCAGTACTTC. The chain employs TRBV13 and TRBJ2-5; D not certain. CDR3 length: 16 residues. Trimming pared 7 bases from V and 3 bases from J, leaving 21 bases between. CDR1 is PRHDT and CDR2 is FYEKMQ in the germline V gene (reference sequence).